Here is one T cell receptor (beta chain) with its context. Assay used: immunoSEQ multiplex PCR; TCRdb lists only in-frame clones, some missing. The data show fewer than 5,000 clones, roughly two thirds seen once. Time point here: cycle 4 day 1 (C4D1), after less than 7 weeks of nivolumab. Each patient's relapse followed autologous stem cell transplantation, and brentuximab vedotin exposure varied. The entry originates in a study of PD-1 blockade in classical Hodgkin lymphoma. This sample comprised peripheral blood mononuclear cells (PBMCs), obtained before the fourth cycle of nivolumab. The TCR comes from a human donor with classical Hodgkin lymphoma.

CDR3 residues: CASSLAPNTGELFF. CDR3 sequence (DNA): TGTGCCAGCAGCTTGGCACCGAACACCGGGGAGCTGTTTTTT. The chain is built from TRBV5-6 and TRBJ2-2; D not certain. CDR1 and CDR2 from the germline V gene are SGHDT and YYEEEE. V lost 0 bases, J lost 0 bases, and 3 bases lay in between. CDR3 length equals 14 residues.